This TCR beta chain is from a study of T cells in Graves' hyperthyroidism and ophthalmopathy. TCR beta CDR3 regions were amplified from RNA. The HTBI primer set was used in a first-round RT-PCR of the TCR CDR3. MiXCR was run by TCRdb on the multiplex PCR reads, yielding one entry per CDR3 protein. The table includes about 680,000 distinct CDR3 sequences, just over 35% detected once. Study outcomes and limitations: The model made its ophthalmopathy prediction, and onset followed a median around 6.5 months later. In the blood, most expanded thyroid clonotypes above 0.001 appeared as well. By a 13 V-J model, ophthalmopathy was set apart from stable hyperthyroidism.

The sample holds many counts of this clonotype. Its antigen is not identified. Germline CDR1 and CDR2: ENHRY and SYGVKD. V was pared by 10 bases and J by 7 bases, with 20 bases between. The CDR3 has 14 amino acids. Source material: blood. This chain links TRBV10-3 with TRBJ1-5; no firm D call. The TCR originated in a woman aged 40-49 years with Graves' hyperthyroidism. In DNA form, the CDR3 reads TGTGCCACCCGACACGTCGGGGATCGACAGCCCCAGCATTTT. Protein sequence: CATRHVGDRQPQHF.